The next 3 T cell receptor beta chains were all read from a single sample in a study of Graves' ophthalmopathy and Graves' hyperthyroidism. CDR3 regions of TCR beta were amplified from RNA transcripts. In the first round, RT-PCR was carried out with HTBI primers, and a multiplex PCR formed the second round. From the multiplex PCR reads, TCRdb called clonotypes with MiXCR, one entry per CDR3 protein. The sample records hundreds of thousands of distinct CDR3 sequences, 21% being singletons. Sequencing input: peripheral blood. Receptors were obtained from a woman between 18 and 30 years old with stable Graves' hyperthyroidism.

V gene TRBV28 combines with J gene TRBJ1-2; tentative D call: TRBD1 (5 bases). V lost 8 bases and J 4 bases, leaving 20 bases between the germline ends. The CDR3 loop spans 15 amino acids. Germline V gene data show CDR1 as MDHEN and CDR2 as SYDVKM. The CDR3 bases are TGTGCCAGCCTCTACATGCAGGGTAAAGGCTATGGCTACACCTTC. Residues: CASLYMQGKGYGYTF.

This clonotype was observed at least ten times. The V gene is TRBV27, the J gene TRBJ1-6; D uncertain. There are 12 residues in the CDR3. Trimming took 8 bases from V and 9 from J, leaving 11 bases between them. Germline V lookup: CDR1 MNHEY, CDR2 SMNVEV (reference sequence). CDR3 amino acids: CASLVGFSPLHF. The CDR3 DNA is TGTGCCAGCTTGGTGGGGTTTTCACCCCTCCACTTT.

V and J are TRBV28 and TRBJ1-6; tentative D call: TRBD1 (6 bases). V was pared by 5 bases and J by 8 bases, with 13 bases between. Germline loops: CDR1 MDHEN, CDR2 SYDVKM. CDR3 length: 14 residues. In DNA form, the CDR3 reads TGTGCCAGCAGTCTCCGGACAGCTTATTCACCCCTCCACTTT. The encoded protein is CASSLRTAYSPLHF.